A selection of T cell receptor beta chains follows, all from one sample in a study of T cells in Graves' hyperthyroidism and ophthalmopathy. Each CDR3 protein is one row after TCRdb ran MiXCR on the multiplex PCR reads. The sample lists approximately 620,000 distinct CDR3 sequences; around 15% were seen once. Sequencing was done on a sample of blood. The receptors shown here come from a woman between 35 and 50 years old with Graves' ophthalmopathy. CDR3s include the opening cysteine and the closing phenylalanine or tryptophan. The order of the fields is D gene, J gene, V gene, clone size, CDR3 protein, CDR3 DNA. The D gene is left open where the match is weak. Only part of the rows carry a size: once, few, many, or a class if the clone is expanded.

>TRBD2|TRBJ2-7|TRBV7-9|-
CASSSGGSLEQYF
TGTGCCAGCAGCTCCGGCGGGAGTCTCGAGCAGTACTTC
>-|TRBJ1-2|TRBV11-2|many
CASSAGGGFGYGYTF
TGTGCCAGCAGCGCGGGAGGGGGATTTGGCTATGGCTACACCTTC
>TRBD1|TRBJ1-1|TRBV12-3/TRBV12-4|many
CASTPGQGTNTEAFF
TGTGCCAGCACTCCGGGACAGGGGACAAACACTGAAGCTTTCTTT
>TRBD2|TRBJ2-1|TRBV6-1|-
CASSRREGQGNEQFF
TGTGCCAGCAGTAGGCGGGAGGGCCAAGGAAATGAGCAGTTCTTC
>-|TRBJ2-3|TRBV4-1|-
CATTPRGGRSTDTQYF
TGCGCCACTACCCCCAGGGGTGGCAGGAGCACAGATACGCAGTATTTT
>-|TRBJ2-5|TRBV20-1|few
CSARDLVRTLQETQYF
TGCAGTGCTAGAGATTTGGTGCGGACTCTCCAAGAGACCCAGTACTTC
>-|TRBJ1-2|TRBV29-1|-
CSADGTYGYTF
TGCAGCGCAGACGGAACTTATGGCTACACCTTC
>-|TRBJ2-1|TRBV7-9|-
CASSLSPGRYNEQFF
TGTGCCAGCAGCTTAAGCCCAGGAAGATACAATGAGCAGTTCTTC
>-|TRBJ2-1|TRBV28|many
CASSIGGRKRLYNEQFF
TGTGCCAGCTCAATTGGGGGACGAAAACGCCTATACAATGAGCAGTTCTTC
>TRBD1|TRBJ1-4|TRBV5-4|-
CASSHDRADEKLFF
TGTGCCAGCAGCCATGACAGGGCCGACGAAAAACTGTTTTTT
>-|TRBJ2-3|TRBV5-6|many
CASSPHPVGTQYF
TGTGCCAGCAGCCCGCATCCGGTGGGTACGCAGTATTTT
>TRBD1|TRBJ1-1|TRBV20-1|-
CSARKPRGGVTEAFF
TGCAGTGCTAGAAAACCCAGGGGGGGGGTCACTGAAGCTTTCTTT
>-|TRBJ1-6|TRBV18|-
CASSPGNTGIVSPLHF
TGTGCCAGCTCACCAGGGAACACAGGGATCGTTTCACCCCTCCACTTT